This T cell receptor beta chain was documented in a study of blood T cell repertoires in COVID-19. In germline, CDR1 is SEHNR, CDR2 FQNEAQ (reference sequence). V shed 2 bases and J shed 7 bases, with 9 bases lying between them. The CDR3 has 14 residues. Authors' analysis steps: Cell counts per sample came from amplifying reference gene primers. The table came from immunoSEQ multiplex PCR; TCRdb's copy has only in-frame clones and leaves some out. That table supplies the V and J calls and clone size; D and trimming were determined from the DNA. The sample gives 270,000 or so clones, roughly 84% of which show up once; 1.4% to 1.5% is in the top ten.

Sample: peripheral blood. The sequence derives from a human donor with COVID-19, enrolled during active disease. The donor label of this sample is uncertain. V usage is TRBV7-9 and J usage is TRBJ1-6; tentatively, D is TRBD1 (5 bases). DNA of the CDR3: TGTGCCAGCAGCTTATCAGGGTTCAATTCACCCCTCCACTTT. Translation: CASSLSGFNSPLHF.